This T cell receptor (beta chain) was obtained from a study of brain T cells in children with intractable seizures. Study-level points and caveats: Viral specificity was inferred only from CDR3 similarity; HCMV serostatus was unknown. Pre-surgery blood may have been undersampled, hiding some clones.

As to this clone: What it binds is not known.

Some clones are missing from TCRdb's copy, which holds only in-frame ones; the method was immunoSEQ multiplex PCR. This table holds about 340,000 clones, nearly 95% found once. Germline CDR1 is LNHNV and CDR2 is YYDKDF (reference sequence). V lost 8 bases and J lost 5, with 9 bases in between. This CDR3 comprises 11 residues. Regarding time point: blood from clinic visit 5 months post-surgery; TSC patient then seizure free. The sequenced cases were selected for having the highest brain T cell transcript signatures. Patients received at least one anti-epileptic drug before surgery. This chain joins TRBV15 and TRBJ1-1; TRBD1 might be the D (5 bases). The receptor was isolated from a boy younger than two with tuberous sclerosis and intractable seizures. The starting material was peripheral blood, obtained more than 4 months after surgery. This chain's CDR3 is CATRGGTEAFF. CDR3 in DNA: TGTGCCACCCGCGGGGGGACTGAAGCTTTCTTT.